This T cell receptor beta chain was sequenced for a study of spatial heterogeneity in lung cancer. Study summary: After resection, follow-up PBMC samples were sequenced when available, at a median of roughly 2 years later.

This sample's time point: blood at routine non-recurrence follow-up after resection. Tumor, nontumor lung or frozen PBMC supplied whole RNA, sequenced without sorting. In this sample, this clonotype turned up a few times. TCRdb re-derived calls from the 5' RACE reads in MiXCR, one entry per CDR3 protein. The sample contains 50,000 to 60,000 distinct CDR3 sequences, about 7.4% of which appear only once. Germline V gives CDR1 LGHNA, CDR2 YNFKEQ. The CDR3 totals 13 residues. V was cut by 0 bases and J by 8 bases, with 8 bases left in between. This TCR came from a female donor with early-stage non-small cell lung cancer. V usage is TRBV4-2 and J usage is TRBJ2-4; D possibly corresponds to TRBD1 (5 bases). Source: PBMCs, taken at follow-up. The CDR3 coding sequence is TGTGCCAGCAGCCAAGATAGGGGTGACATTCAGTACTTC. As protein: CASSQDRGDIQYF.